The 26 T cell receptor beta chains below come from one sample, sequenced in a study of blood T cell repertoires in COVID-19. Here immunoSEQ multiplex PCR was the method, and the copy in TCRdb shows in-frame clones only, minus some. The repertoire includes around 56,000 clones, about 73% of them detected once, and roughly 14% sits in the top ten. The specimen sequenced was peripheral blood. Every receptor here comes from a woman between 70 and 85 years old with acute or convalescent COVID-19.

The chain couples TRBV27 to TRBJ1-2, with D perhaps TRBD1 (5 bases). The germline CDR1 and CDR2 sequences are MNHEY and SMNVEV (reference sequence). V lost 3 bases to trimming and J lost 4 bases, with 15 bases between them. The CDR3 has 15 residues. The CDR3 sequence is CASSFLAGGAYGYTF. The DNA of the CDR3 is TGTGCCAGCAGTTTTTTGGCCGGGGGAGCCTATGGCTACACCTTC.

The chain combines TRBV9 with TRBJ2-3; the match to TRBD2 covers 7 bases. This CDR3 region has 16 residues. V lost 2 bases and J lost 11; bases outside the gene matches: 17. CDR1 is SGDLS, CDR2 YYNGEE, per germline. Here the CDR3 DNA reads TGTGCCAGCAGCGTGACCGGGACGATCCCGACGGGAGGGCAGTATTTT. This sequence encodes CASSVTGTIPTGGQYF. Looking up the rest from reference TRBV9 and TRBJ2-3 gives the full variable domain: DSGVTQTPKHLITATGQRVTLRCSPRSGDLSVYWYQQSLDQGLQFLIQYYNGEERAKGNILERFSAQQFPDLHSELNLSSLELGDSALYFCASSVTGTIPTGGQYFGPGTRLTVL.

The rearrangement uses TRBV6-1 and TRBJ2-1; 7 bases are shared with TRBD1. The CDR3 consists of 15 residues. In germline, CDR1 is MNHNS, CDR2 SASEGT. V shed 1 base and J 2 bases; nucleotides not matched to a gene: 2. CDR3 DNA sequence: TGTGCCAGCAGTGAAGGGGACAGACCCTACAATGAGCAGTTCTTC. Translated: CASSEGDRPYNEQFF.

The CDR3 protein is CASSQALGTGPIEKLFF. Here the CDR3 DNA reads TGTGCCAGCAGCCAAGCCCTGGGGACAGGGCCGATTGAAAAACTGTTTTTT. The V and J genes are TRBV14 and TRBJ1-4; 9 bases are shared with TRBD1. Trimming cost V 1 base and J 7 bases; bases outside gene matches: 10. The CDR3 has 17 amino acids. The germline V gene has CDR1 SGHDN and CDR2 FVKESK.

As for this clone: An end of the junction differs from the germline gene, which may be a read error. This sequence joins TRBV9 and TRBJ1-3; 7 bases map to TRBD1. The germline V gene has CDR1 SGDLS and CDR2 YYNGEE. The CDR3 has 12 residues. The CDR3 protein is CASSAQGRPIFF. For the CDR3, the DNA is TGTGCCAGCAGCGCACAGGGGCGGCCGATTTTCTTT. Full variable domain (outside the CDR3, taken from reference TRBV9 and TRBJ1-3): DSGVTQTPKHLITATGQRVTLRCSPRSGDLSVYWYQQSLDQGLQFLIQYYNGEERAKGNILERFSAQQFPDLHSELNLSSLELGDSALYFCASSAQGRPIFFGEGSWLTVV.

This clone was counted between two and nine times. This chain uses TRBV27 with TRBJ2-3; TRBD2 matches 9 bases. Germline V gene sequence: CDR1 MNHEY, CDR2 SMNVEV (reference sequence). This CDR3 has 16 residues. The V gene end was trimmed by 10 bases and the J gene end by 2 bases; junction bases not matched to a gene: 13. The CDR3 region is CATGGARGGFTDTQYF. DNA of the CDR3: TGTGCCACCGGCGGAGCGCGGGGGGGTTTCACAGATACGCAGTATTTT.

This clone has just a few counts. The V and J genes are TRBV5-5 and TRBJ1-2; 9 positions agree with TRBD1. This CDR3 spans 14 amino acids. The J segment lost 2 bases and the V segment lost 4 bases, leaving 3 bases of the junction unmatched. CDR1 is SGHKS and CDR2 is YYEKEE in the germline V gene (reference sequence). The CDR3: CASSPGQGNYGYTF. In DNA form, the CDR3 reads TGTGCCAGCAGCCCTGGACAGGGGAACTATGGCTACACCTTC. Together with reference TRBV5-5 and TRBJ1-2, the CDR3 gives the full variable domain: DAGVTQSPTHLIKTRGQQVTLRCSPISGHKSVSWYQQVLGQGPQFIFQYYEKEERGRGNFPDRFSARQFPNYSSELNVNALLLGDSALYLCASSPGQGNYGYTFGSGTRLTVV.

The chain recombines TRBV6-5 with TRBJ2-3; D possibly corresponds to TRBD1 (5 bases). The CDR3 is 16 residues long. Trimming removed 0 bases from V and 3 bases from J, with 13 bases in between. Germline assignment: CDR1 MNHEY and CDR2 SVGAGI. CDR3 region: CASSYSKGQGTDTQYF. Here the CDR3 DNA reads TGTGCCAGCAGTTACTCGAAGGGGCAGGGAACAGATACGCAGTATTTT.

The V gene is TRBV19, the J gene TRBJ2-6; D gene unclear. Trimming took off 2 bases at V and 3 bases at J, with 8 bases between the two ends. The CDR3 extends over 15 amino acids. CDR1 LNHDA and CDR2 SQIVND come from the germline V gene (reference sequence). CDR3 amino acids: CASSISPGGANVLTF. The CDR3 nucleotides read TGTGCCAGTAGTATAAGCCCGGGTGGGGCCAACGTCCTGACTTTC.

The chain couples TRBV9 to TRBJ1-4, with D unclear. V lost 1 base and J 8 bases, leaving 12 bases between the germline ends. Looked up from germline, CDR1 is SGDLS and CDR2 is YYNGEE. The CDR3 is 14 residues long. This chain's CDR3 is CASSVRDREEKLFF. The CDR3 bases are TGTGCCAGCAGCGTAAGGGATCGGGAGGAAAAACTGTTTTTT.

The rearrangement joins TRBV2 to TRBJ1-2, with D possibly being TRBD1 (5 bases). CDR1 SNHLY and CDR2 FYNNEI come from the germline V gene. The CDR3 runs 17 residues. Trimming left V 4 bases short and J 8 bases short, with 26 bases between. CDR3 in amino acids: CASSVGSGGRGKGGYTF. CDR3 nucleotides: TGTGCCAGCAGTGTTGGAAGTGGCGGGAGGGGAAAGGGGGGCTACACCTTC.

The V and J genes are TRBV18 and TRBJ1-1; TRBD1 aligns across 7 bases. Germline trimming cut 6 bases from V and 1 base from J; bases unmatched to any gene: 11. In germline, CDR1 is KGHSH, CDR2 LQKENI. This CDR3 contains 16 residues. CDR3 bases: TGTGCCAGCTCCCCGGGGGACAGAGGGCGGAACACTGAAGCTTTCTTT. Residues: CASSPGDRGRNTEAFF. Full variable domain (outside the CDR3, taken from reference TRBV18 and TRBJ1-1): NAGVMQNPRHLVRRRGQEARLRCSPMKGHSHVYWYRQLPEEGLKFMVYLQKENIIDESGMPKERFSAEFPKEGPSILRIQQVVRGDSAAYFCASSPGDRGRNTEAFFGQGTRLTVV.

This clone has only one observation. This chain connects TRBV29-1 to TRBJ1-2, with D hard to call. The CDR3 is made up of 13 amino acids. V was pared by 4 bases and J by 8 bases, with 17 bases between. Germline-derived CDR1 and CDR2 are SQVTM and ANQGSEA. CDR3 nucleotide sequence: TGCAGCGTTGTTGAGACTCCTGGGGAGGGCTACACCTTC. It encodes CSVVETPGEGYTF.

For the CDR3, the DNA is TGTGCCAGCACCGTAAGGGACAGGAGCACTGAAGCTTTCTTT. Residues: CASTVRDRSTEAFF. The chain links TRBV7-8 to TRBJ1-1; 8 nucleotides line up with TRBD1. Trimming cost V 7 bases and J 4 bases; bases outside gene matches: 8. Looked up from germline, CDR1 is SGHVS and CDR2 is FQNEAQ. The CDR3 has 14 residues.

This chain uses TRBV19 with TRBJ2-2, with unresolved D. V was clipped by 7 bases and J by 3 bases, with 9 bases between them. CDR3 length: 13 amino acids. CDR1 is LNHDA and CDR2 is SQIVND in the germline V gene (reference sequence). CDR3 DNA: TGTGCCAGTATACGTCCGGACACCGGGGAGCTGTTTTTT. Amino acid sequence: CASIRPDTGELFF. Complete variable domain (other parts from reference TRBV19 and TRBJ2-2): DGGITQSPKYLFRKEGQNVTLSCEQNLNHDAMYWYRQDPGQGLRLIYYSQIVNDFQKGDIAEGYSVSREKKESFPLTVTSAQKNPTAFYLCASIRPDTGELFFGEGSRLTVL.

The rearrangement joins TRBV19 to TRBJ1-1; 8 bases match TRBD1. CDR3 length: 14 amino acids. The V segment lost 4 bases and the J segment 5 bases; nucleotides outside the gene matches: 6. Germline lookup yields CDR1 LNHDA and CDR2 SQIVND (reference sequence). CDR3 nucleotide sequence: TGTGCCAGTAGTACGACAGGGGCGAGGACTGAAGCTTTCTTT. It yields the protein CASSTTGARTEAFF.

V gene TRBV6-5 combines with J gene TRBJ2-3; possibly TRBD2 for D (7 bases). The germline V and J ends were trimmed by 7 bases and 2 bases, with 16 bases remaining between them. Germline loops: CDR1 MNHEY, CDR2 SVGAGI. The CDR3 covers 15 residues. The CDR3 region is CASTRGGGNTDTQYF. In DNA, the CDR3 is TGTGCCAGCACCCGGGGAGGGGGGAACACAGATACGCAGTATTTT.

The chain recombines TRBV12-3 or TRBV12-4 with TRBJ1-5; D gene ambiguous. The V end was cut by 3 bases, the J end by 7 bases, with 7 bases between. CDR3 length: 12 residues. The DNA for the CDR3 is TGTGCCAGCAGTTTGGCACGACAGCCCCAGCATTTT. Its protein is CASSLARQPQHF.

CDR3: CATSAPWQNEQFF. The DNA for the CDR3 is TGTGCCACCAGTGCCCCATGGCAAAATGAGCAGTTCTTC. V gene TRBV24-1 combines with J gene TRBJ2-1; D is uncertain. The CDR3 extends over 13 amino acids. V lost 5 bases to trimming and J lost 7 bases, with 11 bases between them. CDR1 is KGHDR, CDR2 SFDVKD, per germline.

J is TRBJ2-2 and V is TRBV11-3, with a tentative D call TRBD2 (5 bases). Germline loops: CDR1 SGHNT, CDR2 YENEEA. V was clipped by 5 bases and J by 4 bases, with 14 bases between them. This CDR3 spans 15 amino acids. The CDR3 DNA follows: TGTGCCAGCAGCCCCCCCGGGATCGGCACCGGGGAGCTGTTTTTT. Amino acids: CASSPPGIGTGELFF. The whole variable domain, remainder taken from reference TRBV11-3 and TRBJ2-2, is EAGVVQSPRYKIIEKKQPVAFWCNPISGHNTLYWYLQNLGQGPELLIRYENEEAVDDSQLPKDRFSAERLKGVDSTLKIQPAELGDSAVYLCASSPPGIGTGELFFGEGSRLTVL.

The V call is TRBV7-3, the J call TRBJ1-6; TRBD1 agrees at 7 bases. V lost 2 bases to trimming and J lost 6 bases; unmatched junction nucleotides: 4. CDR3 length: 15 amino acids. Germline values: CDR1 SGHTA, CDR2 FQGTGA. The CDR3 sequence is CASSLQNRGNSPLHF. DNA for the CDR3: TGTGCCAGCAGCTTACAAAACAGGGGTAATTCACCCCTCCACTTT.

The chain is built from TRBV7-9 and TRBJ1-6; a possible D gene is TRBD1 (5 bases). Germline V lookup: CDR1 SEHNR, CDR2 FQNEAQ (reference sequence). Trimming cost V 4 bases and J 7 bases, with 14 bases left between them. The CDR3 consists of 15 residues. CDR3 sequence: CASSSLTVSNSPLHF. CDR3 nucleotide sequence: TGTGCCAGCAGCTCGCTGACAGTTTCCAATTCACCCCTCCACTTT.

Only a few counts were recorded for this clone. The V and J genes are TRBV7-3 and TRBJ2-6; a possible D gene is TRBD2 (5 bases). Trimming pared 2 bases from V and 3 bases from J, leaving 11 bases between. This CDR3 is 16 amino acids long. Germline V CDR1 and CDR2: SGHTA, FQGTGA. The CDR3 loop reads CASSLLRGNGANVLTF. In nucleotides, the CDR3 is TGTGCCAGCAGCTTACTACGGGGAAATGGGGCCAACGTCCTGACTTTC.

The genes are TRBV27 and TRBJ2-7; tentatively, D is TRBD1 (8 bases). Germline V CDR1 and CDR2: MNHEY, SMNVEV (reference sequence). The germline V and J ends were trimmed by 6 bases and 4 bases, with 16 bases remaining between them. CDR3 length: 14 amino acids. The CDR3 sequence is CASRILQGGYEQYF. The CDR3 bases are TGTGCCAGCAGGATACTACAGGGGGGGTACGAGCAGTACTTC.

The gene calls are TRBV27 and TRBJ1-6; TRBD1 matches at 9 bases. The CDR3 is 18 amino acids. Unmatched junction bases numbered 7, after V lost 1 base and J lost 3 bases. Germline CDR1 is MNHEY and CDR2 is SMNVEV (reference sequence). For the CDR3, the DNA is TGTGCCAGCAGTTTATATGGGACAGGGAGGGTCTATAATTCACCCCTCCACTTT. This translates into CASSLYGTGRVYNSPLHF.

The CDR3 nucleotides are TGTGCCAGTAACGGCCGTGGGGCAGGGGGCAATCAGCCCCAGCATTTT. Translation gives CASNGRGAGGNQPQHF. The V and J genes are TRBV19 and TRBJ1-5, with D possibly TRBD1 on 6 matching bases. This CDR3 has 16 amino acids. The V end was cut by 7 bases, the J end by 2 bases, with 18 bases between. Per the germline V gene, CDR1 is LNHDA and CDR2 is SQIVND (reference sequence).